This TCR beta chain was retrieved from a study of blood T cells in healthy people across ages. Samples each yielded at least 6 micrograms of total RNA. A second 7 to 11 cycle PCR used barcoded and J-beta primers. TCRdb re-derived calls from the 5' RACE reads in MiXCR, one entry per CDR3 protein. The sample yields about 1.4 million distinct CDR3 sequences, roughly 59% seen once. Germline lookup yields CDR1 MNHEY and CDR2 SVGAGI. This CDR3 spans 15 amino acids. V was pared by 5 bases and J by 8 bases, with 9 bases of the junction left unmatched. Details on this clonotype: Its matching antigen is unknown.

General observations from the study: Greater diversity and more naive CD4+ cells were seen in long-lived donors than in aged donors.

This receptor was obtained from a man aged 18 to 29 in good health. Material: blood. The rearrangement joins TRBV6-5 to TRBJ1-2; 12 bases align to TRBD1. The CDR3, as DNA: TGTGCCAGCAGTATCCCGGGACAGGGGGCAGAGGGCTACACCTTC. This codes for CASSIPGQGAEGYTF.